The rows below give T cell receptor beta chains drawn from one sample of a study of blood T cell repertoires in COVID-19. Generated by immunoSEQ multiplex PCR, the TCRdb table keeps only in-frame clones and is missing some. The sample lists 55,000 to 85,000 clones, around 79% seen once, with around a quarter in the top ten. Input material: peripheral blood. The receptors derive from a man aged 60 to 69 with active or convalescent COVID-19. Both conserved end residues are part of each CDR3. The D gene is left open where the match is weak. For some rows the clone size is stated as once, few or many, or as a class when expanded; others skip it.

V gene	clone size	D gene	J gene	CDR3 protein	CDR3 DNA
TRBV2	-	-	TRBJ2-7	CASSLSYEQYF	TGTGCCAGCAGTCTCTCCTACGAGCAGTACTTC
TRBV19	many	-	TRBJ1-5	CASSISGKYQPQHF	TGTGCCAGTAGTATCTCAGGGAAGTATCAGCCCCAGCATTTT
TRBV4-2	once	TRBD1	TRBJ2-3	CASSQERTHYYRGTDTQYF	TGTGCCAGCAGCCAAGAAAGAACCCATTATTACAGGGGAACAGATACGCAGTATTTT
TRBV6-5	few	TRBD1	TRBJ1-2	CASGPDRGVDGYTF	TGTGCCAGCGGACCCGACAGGGGGGTTGATGGCTACACCTTC
TRBV18	-	-	TRBJ2-7	CASSPQERSYEQYF	TGTGCCAGCTCACCACAGGAACGGAGCTACGAGCAGTACTTC
TRBV21-1	-	-	TRBJ2-7	CASSKARQGPDEQYF	TGTGCCAGCAGCAAGGCTCGACAGGGACCAGACGAGCAGTACTTC
TRBV2	-	-	TRBJ1-5	CASSDQSSNQPQHF	TGTGCCAGCAGTGATCAGTCTAGCAATCAGCCCCAGCATTTT
TRBV24-1	-	-	TRBJ1-2	CATSDTGFYGYTF	TGTGCCACCAGTGATACAGGGTTCTATGGCTACACCTTC
TRBV5-5	-	-	TRBJ1-5	CASRETWGDQPQHF	TGTGCCAGTCGGGAAACCTGGGGAGATCAGCCCCAGCATTTT
TRBV21-1	-	-	TRBJ1-5	CASSGQYSNQPQHF	TGTGCCAGCAGCGGACAGTATAGCAATCAGCCCCAGCATTTT
TRBV18	-	-	TRBJ2-3	CASSPPRQITDTQYF	TGTGCCAGCTCACCACCGAGACAAATCACAGATACGCAGTATTTT
TRBV6-2/TRBV6-3	few	-	TRBJ2-7	CASSYGGWVTYEQYF	TGTGCCAGCAGTTACGGGGGCTGGGTTACCTACGAGCAGTACTTC
TRBV9	-	TRBD2	TRBJ2-3	CASSVVLAGGGDTQYF	TGTGCCAGCAGCGTAGTACTAGCGGGGGGTGGAGATACGCAGTATTTT
TRBV20-1	-	-	TRBJ1-2	CSASPLMGRGEDTNYGYTF	TGCAGTGCTAGTCCACTTATGGGGAGGGGCGAGGATACTAACTATGGCTACACCTTC
TRBV7-7	few	-	TRBJ1-4	CASSPAGGEKLFF	TGTGCCAGCAGCCCGGCGGGGGGAGAAAAACTGTTTTTT
TRBV27	-	TRBD2	TRBJ2-5	CASSQRGIEETQYF	TGTGCCAGCAGTCAGCGGGGGATCGAAGAGACCCAGTACTTC
TRBV2	few	TRBD1	TRBJ1-6	CASAPQGEINSPLHF	TGTGCCAGCGCCCCGCAGGGGGAGATTAATTCACCCCTCCACTTT
TRBV19	-	-	TRBJ1-1	CASSMRYTEAFF	TGTGCCAGTAGTATGAGGTACACTGAAGCTTTCTTT
TRBV9	-	-	TRBJ2-5	CASSLSGYWETQYF	TGTGCCAGCAGCCTAAGCGGCTATTGGGAGACCCAGTACTTC
TRBV7-9	-	-	TRBJ2-3	CASSMRQNTDTQYF	TGTGCCAGCAGCATGCGACAGAACACAGATACGCAGTATTTT
TRBV5-4	-	-	TRBJ1-4	CASSFPTGTNEKLFF	TGTGCCAGCAGCTTTCCGACGGGAACTAATGAAAAACTGTTTTTT
TRBV2	-	-	TRBJ2-7	CASSEQSASYEQYF	TGTGCCAGCAGTGAACAGTCAGCTAGCTACGAGCAGTACTTC
TRBV11-2	-	-	TRBJ1-3	CASSRVGASGNTIYF	TGTGCCAGCAGCCGGGTGGGGGCCTCTGGAAACACCATATATTTT
TRBV6-5	-	-	TRBJ2-7	CASSSQDEQYF	TGTGCCAGCAGTTCTCAGGACGAGCAGTACTTC
TRBV11-2	-	-	TRBJ2-3	CASSMSRLDTQYF	TGTGCCAGCAGTATGAGTCGGTTGGATACGCAGTATTTT
TRBV6-9	-	TRBD1	TRBJ2-3	CASSRSGQGFTDTQYF	TGTGCCAGCAGTCGATCGGGACAGGGGTTCACAGATACGCAGTATTTT
TRBV7-2	-	-	TRBJ2-7	CASSPSPGSSYEQYF	TGTGCCAGCAGCCCTAGTCCCGGTAGCTCCTACGAGCAGTACTTC
TRBV6-5	many	-	TRBJ1-2	CASLLEPYLYGYTF	TGTGCCAGCCTCCTTGAGCCTTACCTCTATGGCTACACCTTC
TRBV15	-	-	TRBJ1-4	CATSRGRGEKLFF	TGTGCCACCAGCAGAGGCAGGGGTGAAAAACTGTTTTTT
TRBV7-2	once	-	TRBJ2-1	CASSLAGPGVDEQFF	TGTGCCAGCAGCTTAGCGGGGCCAGGGGTCGATGAGCAGTTCTTC
TRBV28	-	TRBD1	TRBJ1-2	CASSTPGQGLDGYTF	TGTGCCAGCAGCACCCCGGGACAGGGGTTGGATGGCTACACCTTC
TRBV20-1	-	-	TRBJ2-1	CSATFNEQFF	TGCAGTGCTACCTTCAATGAGCAGTTCTTC
TRBV2	-	TRBD1	TRBJ2-5	CASTAFVTGASQETQYF	TGTGCCAGCACGGCATTCGTGACAGGGGCCTCCCAAGAGACCCAGTACTTC
TRBV12-3/TRBV12-4	-	-	TRBJ2-7	CASSLEGHEQYF	TGTGCCAGCAGTTTGGAGGGGCACGAGCAGTACTTC
TRBV4-1	-	TRBD1	TRBJ1-2	CASSLLSTGQPYGYTF	TGCGCCAGCAGCCTCCTATCCACGGGACAGCCCTATGGCTACACCTTC
TRBV2	-	-	TRBJ2-1	CAGGGGYNEQFF	TGTGCCGGGGGAGGGGGCTACAATGAGCAGTTCTTC
TRBV5-4	-	TRBD2	TRBJ2-3	CASSDGTKPTDTQYF	TGTGCCAGCAGCGACGGGACTAAACCCACAGATACGCAGTATTTT
TRBV28	-	TRBD2	TRBJ2-6	CASTQGGSAGQSGANVLTF	TGTGCCAGCACGCAGGGAGGGTCGGCGGGCCAGTCTGGGGCCAACGTCCTGACTTTC
TRBV10-3	-	-	TRBJ1-1	CAIGPDSMNTEAFF	TGTGCCATCGGCCCGGACAGCATGAACACTGAAGCTTTCTTT
TRBV7-2	-	TRBD2	TRBJ2-1	CASSLGLAFNEQFF	TGTGCCAGCAGCTTAGGACTAGCGTTCAATGAGCAGTTCTTC
TRBV5-1	-	TRBD1	TRBJ1-6	CASSEATGGINYNSPLHF	TGCGCCAGCAGCGAGGCTACAGGGGGAATAAACTATAATTCACCCCTCCACTTT
TRBV7-2	-	-	TRBJ2-1	CASSATHQGNEQFF	TGTGCCAGCAGCGCTACCCATCAGGGGAATGAGCAGTTCTTC
TRBV5-1	-	TRBD1	TRBJ1-2	CASSAGQGDIGYTF	TGCGCCAGCAGCGCGGGACAGGGTGATATCGGCTACACCTTC
TRBV11-2	many	-	TRBJ2-2	CASSFTGPGELFF	TGTGCCAGCAGCTTTACAGGGCCCGGGGAGCTGTTTTTT
TRBV5-1	-	-	TRBJ2-1	CASSPRWEKGNEQFF	TGCGCCAGCAGCCCCAGATGGGAGAAAGGAAATGAGCAGTTCTTC
TRBV4-2	-	-	TRBJ2-1	CASSPNNNEQFF	TGTGCCAGCAGCCCAAACAACAATGAGCAGTTCTTC
TRBV5-1	-	-	TRBJ2-5	CASSSPGNQETQYF	TGCGCCAGCAGCTCCCCGGGGAACCAAGAGACCCAGTACTTC
TRBV5-1	-	-	TRBJ2-4	CASSLGYSQNIQYF	TGCGCCAGCAGCTTGGGATATAGTCAAAACATTCAGTACTTC
TRBV4-1	-	-	TRBJ1-1	CASSQGPGEAFF	TGCGCCAGCAGCCAGGGTCCCGGGGAAGCTTTCTTT
TRBV9	-	-	TRBJ1-2	CASSPLTTSNYGYTF	TGTGCCAGCAGCCCTCTCACGACTTCTAACTATGGCTACACCTTC
TRBV7-2	-	TRBD1	TRBJ1-6	CASSLNRDRGSPLHF	TGTGCCAGCAGCTTAAATCGGGACAGGGGTTCACCCCTCCACTTT
TRBV5-4	once	-	TRBJ1-6	CASSLTGDGNSPLHF	TGTGCCAGCAGCTTGACGGGGGACGGTAATTCACCCCTCCACTTT
TRBV2	few	TRBD2	TRBJ2-1	CASSETLAGGKEQFF	TGTGCCAGCAGTGAAACATTAGCGGGGGGAAAGGAGCAGTTCTTC